This record looks at one TCR beta chain sequence and its context. No antigen is known for it. The sample holds no much larger clone one base away, and base qualities are not on file. CDR1 SGHTA and CDR2 FQGNSA were looked up in the germline V gene. The CDR3 runs 14 amino acids, cysteine and phenylalanine included. Only the CDR3 portion is preserved as DNA: 42 bases, with reading frame beginning at the first base. V lost 2 bases and J lost 3 bases; the stretch between them is 7 bases long. This specimen comes from a study of OX40 agonist ivuxolimab in advanced cancers. Turning to the overall study: Ivuxolimab was a fully human IgG2 agonistic monoclonal antibody targeting the costimulatory receptor OX40 (CD134). Intravenous ivuxolimab was administered to patients every 2 weeks at six dose levels: 0.01, 0.1, 0.3, 1.5, 3 and 10 mg/kg. Among the approximately 54 dose-escalation patients, around 19 had hepatocellular carcinoma, approximately 15 melanoma, 9 renal cell carcinoma and 9 head and neck cancer. In the dose-escalation cohort, over 65% of patients were male, and the mean age was approximately 60 years, with a range of roughly 20 to 79. Patients were allowed to have had prior anti-PD-1, anti-PD-L1 or anti-CTLA-4 therapy, and 30% to 40% of the dose-escalation patients had previously received checkpoint inhibitors. Partial responses were achieved by three dose-escalation patients, of whom one had hepatocellular carcinoma and two had cutaneous melanoma. The purpose of peripheral TCRbeta sequencing was to test whether ivuxolimab changed TCR sequence diversity and led to clonal T-cell expansion. The paper reports the monotherapy dose-escalation portion (N of about 54 patients) of the phase I ivuxolimab trial. Points the paper makes about the study in general: At doses of 0.1 to 3.0 mg/kg, clonal expansion of both CD4+ and CD8+ blood T cells was observed from baseline to week 6. After ivuxolimab, expanded clones were on average more numerous among CD8+ T cells than among CD4+ T cells. In partial responders in the 0.1-3.0 mg/kg groups, normalized peripheral clonal expansion was found to be among the lowest, especially among CD8+ T cells. The antigen specificity of the clonally expanded peripheral T cells was not determined. Low levels of normalized T-cell clonal expansion were also seen in some patients who did not respond.

Patients with a history of autoimmune disease or receiving systemic immunosuppression were excluded from the trial. Peripheral blood for TCR sequencing was collected from all dose cohorts at baseline, on cycle 4 day 1, and on cycle 7 day 1. The samples were taken from a phase I, first-in-human, multicenter, open-label dose-escalation trial of ivuxolimab. Adults with locally advanced or metastatic melanoma, renal cell carcinoma, hepatocellular carcinoma or head and neck squamous cell carcinoma were enrolled in the trial. Before TCR sequencing, CD4+ and CD8+ T cells were separately sorted from peripheral blood. For sequencing of the TCRbeta CDR3 region, genomic DNA was extracted from the sorted cells. The immunoSEQ Assay was used to sequence the TCRbeta CDR3 regions. The clones in this table, taken by TCRdb from immuneACCESS, are in-frame only. Not every clone is retained; where verified, under half of the shortfall comes from an unresolved V gene, and the cause of the rest is unknown. The sample profile shows 50,000 or so clones; roughly 88% of them were found once. The biggest ten clones account for 9.5% to 15% of the sample.

This clonotype was obtained from an adult with an advanced solid tumor such as melanoma, head and neck, liver or kidney cancer. The rearrangement joined TRBV7-2 to TRBJ2-2, with TRBD1 as a weak D call on 6 bases. Here the sequenced sample was CD4+ or CD8+ T cells sorted from blood, taken in a trial of the OX40 agonist ivuxolimab. The DNA sequence reads TGTGCCAGCAGCTTACAGGGGTACACCGGGGAGCTGTTTTTT. It codes for CASSLQGYTGELFF.